This T cell receptor (beta chain) came from a study of cytomegalovirus exposure and HLA in healthy donors. PCR employed 60 Vbeta and 13 Jbeta primers. Only in-frame clones appear in the TCRdb table, and some are missing; sequencing was by immunoSEQ multiplex PCR. The table has over 110,000 clones, 60% to 85% seen once. The V end lost 8 bases, the J end lost 8 bases, and 16 bases lay between the germline ends. Germline V CDR1 and CDR2: MNHNS, SASEGT. This CDR3 has 14 residues. The source is a man between 18 and 35 years old in good health and CMV-seronegative. The sequenced sample consisted of PBMCs. The chain carries TRBV6-1 and TRBJ1-6, with TRBD1 as a possible D gene (6 bases). This CDR3 reads CASGIRTVDSPLHF. CDR3 bases: TGTGCCAGCGGAATCAGGACAGTAGATTCACCCCTCCACTTT.